The rows below give T cell receptor beta chains drawn from one sample of a study of CD8+ T cells in alopecia areata. Method: immunoSEQ multiplex PCR; TCRdb's copy keeps in-frame clones and lacks some. The sample consists of more than 200,000 clones, less than 50% of them appearing once. The sequenced sample was CD4+ T cells sorted from blood, obtained at approximately week 37, from a patient treated with tofacitinib. All receptors come from a human donor with alopecia areata. The CDR3 runs from the conserved cysteine through the conserved F or W. Size tells how often a clone was seen (once, few, many) or the class of an expanded clone, and some rows leave it out.

cdr3_aa j_call v_call cdr3_length clone_size
CASSQESGGEQYF TRBJ2-7 TRBV4-3 13 .
CASSLAPGDETQYF TRBJ2-5 TRBV5-1 14 .
CASSPAGTGWARYF TRBJ2-7 TRBV5-1 14 once
CASSLKGGRTEAFF TRBJ1-1 TRBV27 14 few
CASTQGGAKQFF TRBJ2-1 TRBV19 12 .
CASHSRRTGNTEAFF TRBJ1-1 TRBV5-5 15 .
CASSSSGATWNTQYF TRBJ2-3 TRBV7-8 15 .
CASSVGQGAANYGYTF TRBJ1-2 TRBV9 16 .
CASSPDPRGDTQYF TRBJ2-3 TRBV27 14 once
CSASVADTQYF TRBJ2-3 TRBV20-1 11 .
CAWTTSGDTQYF TRBJ2-3 TRBV30 12 .
CAWMRGLADNEQFF TRBJ2-1 TRBV30 14 few
CASSPGRYEQYF . TRBV2 12 few
CASKHSYLNTEAFF TRBJ1-1 TRBV4-3 14 .
CAWSQPRTEAFF TRBJ1-1 TRBV30 12 .
CSVRGTSGLSSYEQYF TRBJ2-7 TRBV29-1 16 .
CASSLAGGNQPQHF TRBJ1-5 TRBV7-2 14 .
CASVRGDHGELFF TRBJ2-2 TRBV7-9 13 few
CASSQRNEQFF TRBJ2-1 TRBV4-2 11 .
CASSLDGELYNEQFF TRBJ2-1 TRBV5-1 15 few
CSVKTRGDRESREQYF TRBJ2-7 TRBV29-1 16 few
CASSLRQGLNEQYF TRBJ2-7 TRBV5-4 14 .
CASSPTGGEGYTF TRBJ1-2 TRBV4-1 13 .
CASSDPGRPFYGYTF TRBJ1-2 TRBV25-1 15 .
CASSPRTSSYEQYF TRBJ2-7 TRBV9 14 .
CASSVAGYETQYF TRBJ2-5 TRBV9 13 .
CAWSPNFSGNTIYF TRBJ1-3 TRBV30 14 .
CASSKRRHSYEQYF TRBJ2-7 TRBV28 14 .
CASSYSEYSNQPQHF TRBJ1-5 TRBV6-5 15 .
CSVRRSGNTIYF TRBJ1-3 TRBV29-1 12 many
CATSRPIGAGELFF TRBJ2-2 TRBV15 14 .
CATSGGAEGYADTQYF TRBJ2-3 TRBV15 16 few
CASMMAGGGNEQFF TRBJ2-1 TRBV2 14 few
CASSVASGTRTDTQYF TRBJ2-3 TRBV9 16 .
CAISQTSGPTQETQYF TRBJ2-5 TRBV10-3 16 .
CASTHQETQYF TRBJ2-5 TRBV7-9 11 many
CAWSIRRLVAGVPGSKETQYF TRBJ2-5 TRBV30 21 .
CASSQDFEGVRNQPQHF TRBJ1-5 TRBV4-1 17 few
CASSLDGVQNEKLFF TRBJ1-4 TRBV7-9 15 few
CATDSEKLFF TRBJ1-4 TRBV7-3 10 few
CASSPGTGFRGTEAFF TRBJ1-1 TRBV23-1 16 .
CASSLTPDYNEQFF TRBJ2-1 TRBV7-3 14 few
CAWAGRLSSYNEQFF TRBJ2-1 TRBV30 15 .
CASSQEWSGPREQYF TRBJ2-7 TRBV14 15 few
CAWSRGQGPYKQYF TRBJ2-7 TRBV30 14 .
CSISHGTNQETQYF TRBJ2-5 TRBV29-1 14 .
CASKPGLAGEYKQYF TRBJ2-3 TRBV2 15 .
CASRLRGRGYEQYF TRBJ2-7 TRBV5-1 14 .
CASSPRQGNAEQYF TRBJ2-7 TRBV6-1 14 .
CACTEQFF TRBJ2-1 TRBV30 8 once